The 23 T cell receptor beta chains in this list originate from one sample, sequenced in a study of metastatic and nonmetastatic thyroid tumors. There were no patients who had received any treatment before thyroid surgery. TCRdb used MiXCR to call clones anew from the PCR reads. The sample holds under 45,000 clones, 17% seen once. Sequenced sample: tumor tissue. These TCRs come from a female donor with papillary thyroid cancer or a benign thyroid nodule (not recorded which). Some clones in this sample may be carry-over from other donors' samples.

This clone was detected ten times or more. This chain connects TRBV5-1 to TRBJ1-2; D is uncertain. The CDR3 extends over 14 amino acids. Trimming stripped 0 bases from V and 6 bases from J, with 12 bases between. Germline loops: CDR1 SGHRS, CDR2 YFSETQ. The CDR3 bases are TGCGCCAGCAGCTTGGGTTCTGGGTCCGATGGCTACACCTTC. Amino acids: CASSLGSGSDGYTF.

This clone was found a few times. This chain links TRBV15 with TRBJ2-3; the match to TRBD2 covers 10 bases. The CDR3 has 18 residues. Germline CDR1 and CDR2: LNHNV and YYDKDF (reference sequence). The V gene end was trimmed by 0 bases and the J gene end by 3 bases; junction bases not matched to a gene: 9. CDR3 in DNA: TGTGCCACCAGCAGAGATACGCTAGCGGGAGCTGGAACAGATACGCAGTATTTT. Amino acids: CATSRDTLAGAGTDTQYF.

Notes on this clone: A single base separates this from a much larger clone, so it may be a read error. Given the absence of the conserved phenylalanine or tryptophan at the CDR3 end, a read error is likely. The sample has other DNA sequences that encode this CDR3 too. The V call is TRBV5-1, the J call TRBJ2-7, with D maybe TRBD1 (6 bases). Germline V gene data show CDR1 as SGHRS and CDR2 as YFSETQ. The CDR3 sequence is 15 residues long. The ends were cut back, 4 bases at V and 5 bases at J, with 19 bases in the middle. The CDR3, as DNA: TGCGCCAGCAGCCCCGTACAGGGTGCTTGGGACGAGCAGTACCTC. Translated, it gives CASSPVQGAWDEQYL.

Concerning this clone itself: This sequence may be a read error, since a much larger clone differs from it by one base. The V call is TRBV27, the J call TRBJ2-3; 7 nucleotides line up with TRBD2. The CDR3 runs to 14 residues. Germline CDR1 reads MNHEY; CDR2 reads SMNVEV (reference sequence). The V and J ends lost 9 bases and 1 base, in that order; junction bases with no gene match: 7. DNA for the CDR3: TGTGCCAGGTCTTTGGCGGGAGGCACAGATACGCAGTATTTT. Encoded protein: CARSLAGGTDTQYF.

In this sample, this clone turned up many times. The chain recombines TRBV24-1 with TRBJ2-7, with 7 bases that match TRBD1. The CDR3 spans 17 residues. Per germline, CDR1 KGHDR and CDR2 SFDVKD. With V trimmed by 9 bases and J by 6 bases, 22 bases remained unmatched. The CDR3 DNA is TGTGCCACCGGCAGGGGGTATCCCTACCCTTATTGTGGCGAGCAGTACTTC. This gives the protein CATGRGYPYPYCGEQYF.

Notes on this clone: The junction departs from germline at one end; a sequencing error may be responsible. The chain links TRBV27 to TRBJ2-7; D is perhaps TRBD2 (6 bases). CDR1 and CDR2 from the germline V gene are MNHEY and SMNVEV (reference sequence). This CDR3 contains 16 residues. The CDR3 protein is CARSFGPASEGYENYF. In DNA form, the CDR3 reads TGTGCCCGCAGTTTTGGTCCGGCGTCGGAGGGCTACGAGAACTACTTC.

This clone was detected many times. The V and J genes are TRBV11-2 and TRBJ2-5; TRBD1 aligns across 7 bases. Trimming removed 4 bases from V and 4 bases from J; junction bases left unmatched: 21. From germline, CDR1 is SGHAT and CDR2 FQNNGV. This CDR3 comprises 19 residues. This chain's CDR3 is CASSSRPTRQGTRGETQYF. CDR3 nucleotides: TGTGCCAGCAGCTCTAGGCCCACTCGACAGGGAACTCGGGGAGAGACCCAGTACTTC.

This clone was observed a handful of times. A read error may produce the germline difference seen at one junction end. The chain joins TRBV15 to TRBJ2-7, with D tentatively TRBD1 or TRBD2 (6 bases each). The germline CDR1 and CDR2 sequences are LNHNV and YYDKDF (reference sequence). CDR3 length equals 14 residues. As DNA, the CDR3 is TGTGTCACCAGCAGAGAAGTTGGTGTGGGGGGCTACACGTTC. Translation gives CVTSREVGVGGYTF.

In the case of this clone: The junction departs from the called germline gene at one end, perhaps through a read error. This chain links TRBV20-1 with TRBJ1-6; TRBD1 is a possible D gene (5 bases). CDR1 DFQATT and CDR2 SNEGSKA come from the germline V gene (reference sequence). The CDR3 has 14 amino acids. CDR3 DNA: TGCAGTGCTAGAGTCCAGGAAAGGGGTACACCACTCCACTTT. This gives the protein CSARVQERGTPLHF.

This clone was observed at least ten times. The rearrangement joins TRBV15 to TRBJ2-1; D is unresolved. Trimming shortened V by 0 bases and J by 5 bases, and 14 bases separated the two germline ends. Germline values: CDR1 LNHNV, CDR2 YYDKDF (reference sequence). The CDR3 loop spans 16 amino acids. CDR3 in DNA: TGTGCCACCAGCAGAGATCGGCTAGTGTCGCACAATGAGCAGTTCTTC. This codes for CATSRDRLVSHNEQFF.

The chain employs TRBV15 and TRBJ2-3, with 15 bases matching TRBD2. The V gene end was trimmed by 3 bases and the J gene end by 4 bases; junction bases not matched to a gene: 8. CDR3 length: 18 residues. Germline V gene data show CDR1 as LNHNV and CDR2 as YYDKDF (reference sequence). The CDR3 region is CATSSNHRTSGGADTQYF. The CDR3 DNA reads TGTGCCACCAGCAGTAACCATAGGACTAGCGGGGGGGCAGATACGCAGTATTTT.

This clone has at least ten counts. The rearrangement joins TRBV20-1 to TRBJ1-1; D ambiguous. The V and J ends lost 3 bases and 2 bases respectively, with 4 bases between them. Germline-derived CDR1 and CDR2 are DFQATT and SNEGSKA (reference sequence). The CDR3 spans 11 residues. DNA of the CDR3: TGCAGTGCTAGGAGAAACACTGAAGCTTTCTTT. Its translation is CSARRNTEAFF.

The gene calls are TRBV20-1 and TRBJ2-7; TRBD2 matches at 7 bases. The CDR3 runs 15 residues. The V and J ends lost 4 bases and 4 bases, in that order; junction bases with no gene match: 13. Germline V gene lookup returns CDR1 DFQATT and CDR2 SNEGSKA (reference sequence). This CDR3 is CSANFVAGVGYEQYF. CDR3 nucleotides: TGCAGTGCTAACTTCGTAGCGGGCGTTGGGTACGAGCAGTACTTC.

This clone was detected many times. CDR3 sequence (DNA): TGTGCCAGCTCACCACGGGTGATGGCTAGCGGGGGTCCTGAGCAGTTCTTC. Translating gives CASSPRVMASGGPEQFF. The chain recombines TRBV18 with TRBJ2-1; 10 bases align to TRBD2. The V segment lost 1 base and the J segment 9 bases; nucleotides outside the gene matches: 12. The CDR3 runs 17 residues. The germline V gene has CDR1 KGHSH and CDR2 LQKENI.

Ten or more counts support this clone. V usage is TRBV11-3 and J usage is TRBJ2-3; D may match TRBD1 or TRBD2 (6 bases each). Between the trimmed V and J ends, which lost 5 bases and 8 bases, there was a span of 20 bases. The CDR3 covers 15 residues. Germline lookup yields CDR1 SGHNT and CDR2 YENEEA. As DNA, the CDR3 is TGTGCCAGCAGCCGAGGGGGGCCCCAGTGGGGTACGCAGTATTTT. Translation: CASSRGGPQWGTQYF.

Ten or more counts support this clone. V usage is TRBV20-1 and J usage is TRBJ2-7; D gene unclear. CDR1 is DFQATT, CDR2 SNEGSKA, per germline (reference sequence). Between the trimmed V and J ends, which lost 4 bases and 6 bases, there was a span of 10 bases. The CDR3 contains 11 residues. The CDR3 loop reads CSATLWPEQYF. The CDR3 region has the DNA TGCAGTGCTACACTTTGGCCCGAGCAGTACTTC.

A word on this clone: Its ends do not fully match the called genes, so a read error is possible. The chain recombines TRBV11-2 with TRBJ2-1; unclear D gene. Germline-derived CDR1 and CDR2 are SGHAT and FQNNGV. This CDR3 has 15 amino acids. The chain's CDR3 is CATSLGKGSYNEEFF. Written as DNA, the CDR3 is TGTGCCACCAGCTTAGGGAAGGGCTCCTACAATGAGGAGTTCTTC. Variable domain in full (rest from reference TRBV11-2 and TRBJ2-1): EAGVAQSPRYKIIEKRQSVAFWCNPISGHATLYWYQQILGQGPKLLIQFQNNGVVDDSQLPKDRFSAERLKGVDSTLKIQPAKLEDSAVYLCATSLGKGSYNEEFFGPGTRLTVL.

This clone was detected many times. This rearrangement joins TRBV20-1 to TRBJ1-3, with 8 nucleotides matching TRBD1. Per germline, CDR1 DFQATT and CDR2 SNEGSKA (reference sequence). V shed 5 bases and J 0 bases; nucleotides not matched to a gene: 18. The CDR3 length is 19 residues. The CDR3 bases are TGCAGTGCTCGAGGGACAGGCTATACTCAGACGTACTCTGGAAACACCATATATTTT. This encodes CSARGTGYTQTYSGNTIYF.

This clone was counted many times. The CDR3 loop reads CASTRGRVGSNEQFF. DNA of the CDR3: TGTGCCAGCACCAGGGGCCGGGTTGGTTCCAATGAGCAGTTCTTC. This chain links TRBV6-1 with TRBJ2-1; the D gene is possibly TRBD1 (6 bases). Per germline, CDR1 MNHNS and CDR2 SASEGT. The CDR3 extends over 15 amino acids. Trimming stripped 7 bases from V and 6 bases from J, with 19 bases between.

This clone was detected many times. This sequence joins TRBV27 and TRBJ2-7; no definite D call. This CDR3 region has 15 residues. Germline V gene data show CDR1 as MNHEY and CDR2 as SMNVEV (reference sequence). The V end lost 5 bases, the J end lost 3 bases, and 17 bases lay between the germline ends. CDR3 in amino acids: CASSPRLTQDYEQYF. CDR3 coding DNA: TGTGCCAGCAGTCCACGACTTACCCAAGACTACGAGCAGTACTTC.

This clone was detected ten times or more. The chain carries TRBV19 and TRBJ1-5, with unresolved D. Germline CDR1 and CDR2: LNHDA and SQIVND (reference sequence). The CDR3 extends over 12 amino acids. Trimming left V 4 bases short and J 4 bases short, with 5 bases between. This chain's CDR3 is CASSTGNQPQHF. CDR3 DNA: TGTGCCAGTAGTACGGGGAATCAGCCCCAGCATTTT.

This clone appeared many times. The CDR3 loop is CASSLYVGGELFF. The CDR3 bases are TGTGCCAGCAGCTTATATGTGGGCGGGGAGCTGTTTTTT. The V call is TRBV7-9, the J call TRBJ2-2; D remains ambiguous. V lost 2 bases and J lost 7, with 8 bases in between. The CDR3 is made up of 13 amino acids. Germline lookup yields CDR1 SEHNR and CDR2 FQNEAQ (reference sequence). Based on the CDR3 plus reference TRBV7-9 and TRBJ2-2, the full variable domain is DTGVSQNPRHKITKRGQNVTFRCDPISEHNRLYWYRQTLGQGPEFLTYFQNEAQLEKSRLLSDRFSAERPKGSFSTLEIQRTEQGDSAMYLCASSLYVGGELFFGEGSRLTVL.

This clone was seen at least ten times. CDR3 residues: CAISPGTSGARGYTQYF. CDR3 in DNA: TGTGCCATCAGCCCCGGGACTAGCGGGGCCAGGGGGTATACGCAGTATTTT. This sequence joins TRBV10-3 and TRBJ2-3, with TRBD2 matching 13 bases. CDR1 is ENHRY, CDR2 SYGVKD, per germline. V shed 6 bases and J 7 bases; nucleotides not matched to a gene: 13. The CDR3 is made up of 17 amino acids.